One and the same sample provided the 11 T cell receptor beta chains below, sequenced in a study of CD8+ T cells in alopecia areata. The treatment is: oral pan-JAK inhibitor, 5-10 mg twice daily. Sequencing templates came from extracted RNA that was reverse transcribed into cDNA. TCRdb keeps only in-frame clones here, not all; method: immunoSEQ multiplex PCR. The sample carries over 70,000 clones, about 71% recorded once. The sample in question was CD8+ T cells sorted from blood, obtained at week 24, from a patient treated with tofacitinib. The receptors come from a human donor with alopecia areata.

This clone was seen repeatedly, ten times or more. The chain couples TRBV28 to TRBJ2-7, with 8 bases that match TRBD1. The germline V gene encodes CDR1 MDHEN and CDR2 SYDVKM. V lost 6 bases, J lost 4 bases, and 8 bases stayed unmatched. This CDR3 comprises 14 residues. CDR3 DNA sequence: TGTGCCAGCAGCCCACCCGGGACAGGTTACGAGCAGTACTTC. Its translation: CASSPPGTGYEQYF.

This chain joins TRBV4-1 and TRBJ1-2; D gene uncertain. Germline assignment: CDR1 MGHRA and CDR2 YSYEKL. V lost 0 bases and J 4 bases, leaving 15 bases between the germline ends. This CDR3 contains 16 residues. Written as DNA, the CDR3 is TGCGCCAGCAGCCAAGATTGGGGTGGACTCGGCTATGGCTACACCTTC. Its translation: CASSQDWGGLGYGYTF.

In this sample, this clone turned up a few times. J is TRBJ2-1 and V is TRBV5-1, with D perhaps TRBD2 (5 bases). The CDR3 length is 12 residues. Deletions cut 0 bases from V and 8 bases from J, with 6 bases between. Germline CDR1 SGHRS, CDR2 YFSETQ. This CDR3 is CASSLVEDEQFF. The CDR3 DNA sequence: TGCGCCAGCAGCTTGGTGGAGGATGAGCAGTTCTTC.

The chain couples TRBV7-9 to TRBJ2-7; perhaps TRBD1 as D (6 bases). The CDR3 covers 16 residues. Germline V gene sequence: CDR1 SEHNR, CDR2 FQNEAQ (reference sequence). Deletions cut 4 bases from V and 3 bases from J, with 19 bases between. The CDR3 DNA is TGTGCCAGCAGCTCGGAACAGGGTAACCCACTCTACGAGCAGTACTTC. This sequence encodes CASSSEQGNPLYEQYF.

As to this clone: The sample holds other DNA sequences that translate to the same CDR3. The V gene is TRBV27, the J gene TRBJ2-1; a weak D match, TRBD2 (5 bases). CDR3 length: 15 amino acids. Per the germline V gene, CDR1 is MNHEY and CDR2 is SMNVEV (reference sequence). With 2 bases removed from V and 0 bases from J, the gap between germline ends came to 8 bases. Here the CDR3 reads CASSLLGSSYNEQFF. The CDR3 DNA sequence: TGTGCCAGCAGTTTACTGGGGAGCTCCTACAATGAGCAGTTCTTC.

This clone was observed a handful of times. The V and J genes are TRBV19 and TRBJ2-1; D remains unclear. Germline V gene sequence: CDR1 LNHDA, CDR2 SQIVND (reference sequence). V lost 5 bases and J 2 bases, leaving 13 bases between the germline ends. This CDR3 has 15 amino acids. As DNA, the CDR3 is TGTGCCAGTAGTCAGACCGGAAAAACCTACAATGAGCAGTTCTTC. Translated: CASSQTGKTYNEQFF.

This clone has only one observation. The J gene is TRBJ1-2, the V gene TRBV11-2, with D possibly being TRBD1 (5 bases). This CDR3 is built from 16 residues. Trimming left V 4 bases short and J 2 bases short, with 17 bases between. The germline V gene encodes CDR1 SGHAT and CDR2 FQNNGV. The CDR3 protein is CASSSPRDWLNYGYTF. The CDR3 nucleotides are TGTGCCAGCAGCTCCCCCCGGGACTGGCTAAACTATGGCTACACCTTC.

With regard to this clone: Within the sample, other DNA sequences also encode this same CDR3. V usage is TRBV27 and J usage is TRBJ1-5, with 10 bases that match TRBD1. The V and J ends lost 1 base and 6 bases, in that order; junction bases with no gene match: 3. This CDR3 has 15 amino acids. Germline V gene lookup returns CDR1 MNHEY and CDR2 SMNVEV (reference sequence). For the CDR3, the DNA is TGTGCCAGCAGTTTATTAGGACAGGGGGGTCAGCCCCAGCATTTT. This encodes CASSLLGQGGQPQHF.

This chain joins TRBV19 and TRBJ2-7; maybe TRBD2 (6 bases). The CDR3 runs to 15 residues. Germline CDR1 LNHDA, CDR2 SQIVND (reference sequence). Trimming pared 6 bases from V and 1 base from J, leaving 16 bases between. Written as DNA, the CDR3 is TGTGCCAGTAGCCAACTCGCGGGGTCTTCCTACGAGCAGTACTTC. It specifies CASSQLAGSSYEQYF.

This clone was detected a few times. The chain links TRBV4-1 to TRBJ2-5; D gene ambiguous. V lost 0 bases, J lost 2 bases, and 1 base lay in between. CDR1 and CDR2 (germline): MGHRA, YSYEKL. The length of the CDR3 is 12 residues. CDR3 DNA: TGCGCCAGCAGCCAAGATCAAGAGACCCAGTACTTC. This sequence encodes CASSQDQETQYF.

The V call is TRBV28, the J call TRBJ2-6; 8 bases agree with TRBD1. The CDR3 totals 17 residues. The germline V gene encodes CDR1 MDHEN and CDR2 SYDVKM. Unmatched junction bases numbered 5, after V lost 3 bases and J lost 1 base. The CDR3 coding sequence is TGTGCCAGCAGTTTCCGGGACAGGACATCTGGGGCCAACGTCCTGACTTTC. Translated: CASSFRDRTSGANVLTF.